The 31 T cell receptor beta chains reported below all come from one sample, sequenced in a study of identical twins. TCRdb called the 5' RACE reads again in MiXCR, with one record for every CDR3 protein. The sample holds 500,000 to 650,000 distinct CDR3 sequences, 20% to 25% seen once. The sample was also linked to a second study, of yellow fever vaccine responses in identical twins.

Specimen: CD4+ T cells sorted from blood. The receptors were gathered from a woman aged 18-29 years in good health.

V usage is TRBV5-1 and J usage is TRBJ2-1; D remains unclear. V dropped 4 bases and J dropped 6 bases, with 11 bases sitting between them. Germline V gene data show CDR1 as SGHRS and CDR2 as YFSETQ. The CDR3 extends over 13 amino acids. CDR3 DNA: TGCGCCAGCAGCACGGTCCTAGTCAATGAGCAGTTCTTC. Its protein product is CASSTVLVNEQFF.

V and J are TRBV7-8 and TRBJ2-4, with D possibly TRBD1 on 6 matching bases. The CDR3 runs to 15 residues. V dropped 5 bases and J dropped 1 base, with 12 bases sitting between them. Looked up from germline, CDR1 is SGHVS and CDR2 is FQNEAQ. CDR3 sequence: CASSPNRVAKNIQYF. For the CDR3, the DNA is TGTGCCAGCAGCCCGAACAGGGTTGCCAAAAACATTCAGTACTTC.

The V gene is TRBV20-1, the J gene TRBJ2-1; 10 bases are shared with TRBD2. The J segment lost 1 base and the V segment lost 1 base, leaving 10 bases of the junction unmatched. CDR3 length equals 18 residues. Germline V lookup: CDR1 DFQATT, CDR2 SNEGSKA (reference sequence). The CDR3 spells CSARVSSGRVTSYNEQFF. CDR3 DNA sequence: TGCAGTGCTAGAGTCTCGAGCGGGAGGGTAACATCCTACAATGAGCAGTTCTTC.

This clonotype was seen a few times. The chain uses TRBV29-1 and TRBJ2-7; TRBD1 agrees at 9 bases. Germline lookup yields CDR1 SQVTM and CDR2 ANQGSEA. Unmatched junction bases numbered 4, after V lost 7 bases and J lost 3 bases. This CDR3 is built from 12 residues. CDR3 coding DNA: TGCAGCGCGGGACAGGGAGGCTACGAGCAGTACTTC. Its protein product is CSAGQGGYEQYF.

This clonotype has just a few counts. V gene TRBV5-1 combines with J gene TRBJ2-3; the match to TRBD2 covers 7 bases. With V trimmed by 4 bases and J by 0 bases, 11 bases remained unmatched. Germline V lookup: CDR1 SGHRS, CDR2 YFSETQ. This CDR3 has 17 residues. The DNA for the CDR3 is TGCGCCAGCAGCCCAACCTTGCCTAGCGGCAGCACAGATACGCAGTATTTT. It translates to CASSPTLPSGSTDTQYF.

This clonotype was counted between two and nine times. J is TRBJ1-1 and V is TRBV7-9; D possibly corresponds to TRBD1 (6 bases). The CDR3 length is 15 residues. V gave up 5 bases and J gave up 2 bases, with 15 bases separating them. The germline CDR1 and CDR2 sequences are SEHNR and FQNEAQ (reference sequence). CDR3 DNA sequence: TGTGCCAGCAGCCCCGCCTGGGACACAAACACTGAAGCTTTCTTT. Translating gives CASSPAWDTNTEAFF.

This clonotype occurred a few times. The gene calls are TRBV7-2 and TRBJ2-5; D perhaps matches TRBD2 (5 bases). Between the trimmed V and J ends, which lost 3 bases and 4 bases, there was a span of 15 bases. CDR3 length equals 15 residues. CDR1 and CDR2 from the germline V gene are SGHTA and FQGNSA. CDR3 region: CASSFSQALAETQYF. The CDR3 DNA reads TGTGCCAGCAGCTTCTCGCAAGCCCTAGCAGAGACCCAGTACTTC.

The CDR3 is CASSQGYAGGDEQFF. The CDR3 region has the DNA TGTGCCAGCAGCCAAGGCTATGCGGGGGGGGATGAGCAGTTCTTC. The chain carries TRBV3-1 and TRBJ2-1; 9 bases line up with TRBD2. The CDR3 is 15 amino acids. CDR1 and CDR2 from the germline V gene are LGHDT and YNNKEL (reference sequence). The V gene end was trimmed by 1 base and the J gene end by 8 bases; junction bases not matched to a gene: 6.

This clonotype was recorded only once. One base away lies a much larger clone, so this may be a sequencing read error. The rearrangement joins TRBV5-1 to TRBJ2-7; 7 bases are a match to TRBD2. CDR1 is SGHRS and CDR2 is YFSETQ in the germline V gene. The CDR3 covers 12 residues. Trimming at V came to 5 bases and at J to 6 bases, leaving 5 bases not matched to a gene. In nucleotides, the CDR3 is TGCGCCAGCAGTGGCGGGAGCTGCGAGCAGTACTTC. Translating it yields CASSGGSCEQYF. The whole variable domain, filled in from reference TRBV5-1 and TRBJ2-7, reads KAGVTQTPRYLIKTRGQQVTLSCSPISGHRSVSWYQQTPGQGLQFLFEYFSETQRNKGNFPGRFSGRQFSNSRSEMNVSTLELGDSALYLCASSGGSCEQYFGPGTRLTVT.

The chain links TRBV7-6 to TRBJ1-1; perhaps TRBD1 as D (5 bases). The V end lost 4 bases, the J end lost 0 bases, and 15 bases lay between the germline ends. Germline CDR1 SGHVS, CDR2 FNYEAQ. The CDR3 runs 16 residues. DNA for the CDR3: TGTGCCAGCAGCTCTGGGGCGACAGTGATGAACACTGAAGCTTTCTTT. Translated: CASSSGATVMNTEAFF. The full variable domain, rest sourced from reference TRBV7-6 and TRBJ1-1, is GAGVSQSPRYKVTKRGQDVALRCDPISGHVSLYWYRQALGQGPEFLTYFNYEAQQDKSGLPNDRFSAERPEGSISTLTIQRTEQRDSAMYRCASSSGATVMNTEAFFGQGTRLTVV.

The V gene is TRBV6-6, the J gene TRBJ2-7; no definite D call. The CDR3 loop spans 11 amino acids. The germline CDR1 and CDR2 sequences are MNHNY and SVGAGI (reference sequence). Trimming stripped 7 bases from V and 5 bases from J, with 9 bases between. CDR3 protein: CASTVGDEQYF. The CDR3 DNA sequence: TGTGCCAGCACGGTCGGAGACGAGCAGTACTTC.

This clonotype was seen only a few times. The gene calls are TRBV20-1 and TRBJ2-7; 9 positions agree with TRBD1. V gave up 8 bases and J gave up 6 bases; unmatched junction bases: 11. There are 13 residues in the CDR3. Germline V lookup: CDR1 DFQATT, CDR2 SNEGSKA (reference sequence). Here the CDR3 reads CSTAGQGPSEQYF. The DNA for the CDR3 is TGCAGTACGGCGGGACAGGGCCCTTCCGAGCAGTACTTC.

Regarding this clonotype: Germline is not matched at one junction end, which may reflect a read error. The chain combines TRBV28 with TRBJ2-1, with TRBD1 matching over 9 bases. In germline, CDR1 is MDHEN, CDR2 SYDVKM. The CDR3 loop spans 14 amino acids. The DNA for the CDR3 is TGTGCCAGCAGGCGGGACAGGGTATACAATGTGCAGTTCTTC. Protein product: CASRRDRVYNVQFF. The variable domain in full, with the rest retrieved from reference TRBV28 and TRBJ2-1, is DVKVTQSSRYLVKRTGEKVFLECVQDMDHENMFWYRQDPGLGLRLIYFSYDVKMKEKGDIPEGYSVSREKKERFSLILESASTNQTSMYLCASRRDRVYNVQFFGPGTRLTVL.

This chain uses TRBV19 with TRBJ2-6, with D possibly being TRBD2 (5 bases). The CDR3 consists of 14 residues. The V and J ends lost 6 bases and 4 bases respectively, with 10 bases between them. Germline assignment: CDR1 LNHDA and CDR2 SQIVND (reference sequence). This chain's CDR3 is CASRVTGGANVLTF. Written as DNA, the CDR3 is TGTGCCAGTAGGGTGACGGGAGGGGCCAACGTCCTGACTTTC.

The V gene is TRBV24-1, the J gene TRBJ1-2; D is uncertain. V lost 1 base and J lost 8, with 4 bases in between. The CDR3 length is 11 residues. Looked up from germline, CDR1 is KGHDR and CDR2 is SFDVKD. CDR3 in DNA: TGTGCCACCAGTGATTTTAGGGGCTACACCTTC. Translation gives CATSDFRGYTF.

The V and J genes are TRBV11-3 and TRBJ2-7; the match to TRBD2 covers 8 bases. The CDR3 sequence is 15 residues long. Germline assignment: CDR1 SGHNT and CDR2 YENEEA. The junction had 4 bases not matched to a gene; V was cut back by 3 bases and J by 0 bases. DNA of the CDR3: TGTGCCAGCAGCTTGGAAGCGGGAGACTCCTACGAGCAGTACTTC. As protein: CASSLEAGDSYEQYF.

V is TRBV3-1 and J is TRBJ1-1; 7 bases fit TRBD1. Trimming at V came to 5 bases and at J to 11 bases, leaving 14 bases not matched to a gene. The CDR3 loop spans 14 amino acids. CDR1 is LGHDT, CDR2 YNNKEL, per germline (reference sequence). CDR3 coding DNA: TGTGCCAGCAGCTGGGACAGTAGCTCCCCTGTCGCTTTCTTT. Its translation: CASSWDSSSPVAFF.

J is TRBJ2-3 and V is TRBV5-1; 7 nucleotides match TRBD2. Per germline, CDR1 SGHRS and CDR2 YFSETQ. This CDR3 has 16 amino acids. V lost 0 bases, J lost 2 bases, and 6 bases stayed unmatched. CDR3 DNA sequence: TGCGCCAGCAGCTTGGACCCAGCGGGAAACACAGATACGCAGTATTTT. Protein sequence: CASSLDPAGNTDTQYF.

This clonotype occurred a few times. CDR3 coding DNA: TGTGCCAGCACCCCAAGGGGGGCAGGGATGAACACTGAAGCTTTCTTT. Protein sequence: CASTPRGAGMNTEAFF. This chain connects TRBV14 to TRBJ1-1, with a tentative D call TRBD1 (6 bases). Germline V gene sequence: CDR1 SGHDN, CDR2 FVKESK. V lost 7 bases, J lost 0 bases, and 18 bases lay in between. The CDR3 loop spans 16 amino acids.

CDR3 sequence (DNA): TGTGCCAGCAGCCAAGGGTCTAGCGGCTACTCCTACAATGAGCAGTTCTTC. This translates into CASSQGSSGYSYNEQFF. The chain employs TRBV2 and TRBJ2-1; 7 nucleotides align to TRBD2. There are 17 residues in the CDR3. Trimming cost V 6 bases and J 0 bases; bases outside gene matches: 11. The germline V gene has CDR1 SNHLY and CDR2 FYNNEI.

The CDR3 DNA sequence: TGCAGCGTTGATCTAGTCCAAGCCCCAGATACGCAGTATTTT. Amino acid sequence: CSVDLVQAPDTQYF. The chain couples TRBV29-1 to TRBJ2-3; no reliable D call. This CDR3 is 14 amino acids long. Trimming shortened V by 3 bases and J by 4 bases, and 14 bases separated the two germline ends. CDR1 and CDR2 (germline): SQVTM, ANQGSEA.

The CDR3 DNA follows: TGTGCCAGCAGTTACTCCGTGACAGGCTCCTACGAGCAGTACTTC. It codes for CASSYSVTGSYEQYF. The chain is built from TRBV6-5 and TRBJ2-7; D is possibly TRBD1 (6 bases). This CDR3 is built from 15 residues. Between the trimmed V and J ends, which lost 0 bases and 0 bases, there was a span of 9 bases. Germline lookup yields CDR1 MNHEY and CDR2 SVGAGI.

The chain uses TRBV3-1 and TRBJ2-3; D perhaps matches TRBD2 (6 bases). Looked up from germline, CDR1 is LGHDT and CDR2 is YNNKEL (reference sequence). V was cut by 1 base and J by 1 base, with 9 bases left in between. The CDR3 contains 15 residues. CDR3 amino acids: CASSQGVAGTDTQYF. The CDR3 region has the DNA TGTGCCAGCAGCCAAGGGGTAGCGGGCACAGATACGCAGTATTTT.

The sample holds a few counts of this clonotype. This chain links TRBV24-1 with TRBJ2-1; TRBD1 matches 7 bases. The germline V gene encodes CDR1 KGHDR and CDR2 SFDVKD. This CDR3 is built from 16 residues. Trimming at V came to 3 bases and at J to 1 base, leaving 5 bases not matched to a gene. CDR3 nucleotide sequence: TGTGCCACCAGTGATCAAACAGGGGAATCCTACAATGAGCAGTTCTTC. Residues: CATSDQTGESYNEQFF.

The sample holds a few counts of this clonotype. This rearrangement joins TRBV4-1 to TRBJ2-1; D is possibly TRBD2 (6 bases). Trimming left V 3 bases short and J 1 base short, with 16 bases between. Germline V gene data show CDR1 as MGHRA and CDR2 as YSYEKL. The CDR3 has 17 residues. In nucleotides, the CDR3 is TGCGCCAGCAGCCAGGGTCGGGCCGCGGGGTCCTACAATGAGCAGTTCTTC. Protein product: CASSQGRAAGSYNEQFF.

The rearrangement uses TRBV27 and TRBJ2-3; unclear D gene. CDR1 is MNHEY, CDR2 SMNVEV, per germline (reference sequence). The CDR3 runs to 13 residues. The V and J ends lost 6 bases and 4 bases respectively, with 11 bases between them. CDR3 residues: CASRPGRADTQYF. As DNA, the CDR3 is TGTGCCAGCAGACCAGGCCGCGCAGATACGCAGTATTTT.

V gene TRBV19 combines with J gene TRBJ2-6; no firm D call. V was cut by 4 bases and J by 4 bases, with 11 bases left in between. CDR3 size: 15 residues. From germline, CDR1 is LNHDA and CDR2 SQIVND (reference sequence). The CDR3 region has the DNA TGTGCCAGTAGTAGGAGAGGCCCCGGGGCCAACGTCCTGACTTTC. It translates to CASSRRGPGANVLTF.

The chain joins TRBV6-1 to TRBJ1-1; D remains unclear. CDR3 length: 13 amino acids. Trimming stripped 6 bases from V and 3 bases from J, with 11 bases between. Germline loops: CDR1 MNHNS, CDR2 SASEGT. The DNA of the CDR3 is TGTGCCAGCAGCAGCATGGGGTACACTGAAGCTTTCTTT. Translating gives CASSSMGYTEAFF.

This clonotype has only a few counts. The gene calls are TRBV12-3 or TRBV12-4 and TRBJ2-2; D is perhaps TRBD1 (6 bases). There are 16 residues in the CDR3. Trimming pared 2 bases from V and 1 base from J, leaving 11 bases between. The CDR3 DNA follows: TGTGCCAGCAGTTTATCGACAGGCCTGAACACCGGGGAGCTGTTTTTT. Amino acids: CASSLSTGLNTGELFF.

This clonotype was seen a few times. The rearrangement links TRBV7-3 to TRBJ2-1, with 8 bases identical to TRBD2. The CDR3 length is 16 residues. The trim removed 0 bases at V and 3 bases at J, leaving 4 bases unmatched. CDR1 and CDR2 (germline): SGHTA, FQGTGA. The DNA for the CDR3 is TGTGCCAGCAGCTTAACGCGAAGCGGGAGCTACAATGAGCAGTTCTTC. This sequence encodes CASSLTRSGSYNEQFF.

The chain has TRBV5-6 and TRBJ2-3, with 11 bases matching TRBD2. The CDR3 totals 16 residues. Germline values: CDR1 SGHDT, CDR2 YYEEEE. V trimming: 4 bases; J trimming: 1 base; junction bases outside the gene matches: 5. CDR3 amino acids: CASSLRTSGRTDTQYF. CDR3 DNA: TGTGCCAGCAGCCTACGGACTAGCGGGCGCACAGATACGCAGTATTTT.